Shown below are 24 T cell receptor beta chains from a single sample sequenced in a study of CD8+ T cells in alopecia areata. Extraction and reverse transcription of RNA yielded cDNA as the sequencing template. Here immunoSEQ multiplex PCR was the method, and the copy in TCRdb shows in-frame clones only, minus some. The sample has a few hundred thousand clones; 67% are singletons. The specimen was CD4+ T cells sorted from blood, collected at week 0. These receptors were collected from a human donor with alopecia areata.

The rearrangement links TRBV5-6 to TRBJ1-1; D is unclear. Germline V gene sequence: CDR1 SGHDT, CDR2 YYEEEE. The CDR3 sequence is 15 residues long. Trimming took 1 base from V and 4 from J, leaving 14 bases between them. The CDR3 protein is CASSLFPDPSTEAFF. The CDR3 DNA reads as TGTGCCAGCAGCTTGTTTCCGGATCCGAGCACTGAAGCTTTCTTT. Full variable domain (remainder filled in from reference TRBV5-6 and TRBJ1-1): DAGVTQSPTHLIKTRGQQVTLRCSPKSGHDTVSWYQQALGQGPQFIFQYYEEEERQRGNFPDRFSGHQFPNYSSELNVNALLLGDSALYLCASSLFPDPSTEAFFGQGTRLTVV.

This clone was observed once. The chain joins TRBV9 to TRBJ2-2, with 7 bases that match TRBD1. Germline lookup yields CDR1 SGDLS and CDR2 YYNGEE. The CDR3 sequence is 15 residues long. V lost 2 bases to trimming and J lost 0 bases; unmatched junction nucleotides: 1. The CDR3 bases are TGTGCCAGCAGCGTGGGACAGACGAACACCGGGGAGCTGTTTTTT. This translates into CASSVGQTNTGELFF.

CDR3 in amino acids: CASSQPRSSNEQYF. For the CDR3, the DNA is TGCGCCAGCTCCCAACCCAGATCTTCCAACGAGCAGTACTTC. The chain has TRBV4-1 and TRBJ2-7; D unclear. The V end was cut by 8 bases, the J end by 5 bases, with 19 bases between. Germline CDR1 MGHRA, CDR2 YSYEKL. The CDR3 totals 14 residues.

CDR3 in amino acids: CASSLAVQPQHF. The CDR3 DNA sequence: TGTGCCAGCAGCTTAGCGGTCCAGCCCCAGCATTTT. This rearrangement joins TRBV7-8 to TRBJ1-5; no reliable D call. The germline V and J ends were trimmed by 0 bases and 7 bases, with 4 bases remaining between them. The CDR3 is made up of 12 amino acids. The V gene's germline CDR1 is SGHVS and CDR2 FQNEAQ.

This clone showed up just once. The CDR3 loop is CATSRDLPGGETQYF. The CDR3 nucleotides are TGTGCCACCAGCAGAGATCTGCCGGGTGGAGAGACCCAGTACTTC. The V gene is TRBV15, the J gene TRBJ2-5; D ambiguous. V lost 0 bases and J lost 4, with 12 bases in between. There are 15 residues in the CDR3. Germline V gives CDR1 LNHNV, CDR2 YYDKDF (reference sequence).

V usage is TRBV29-1 and J usage is TRBJ2-3; D unresolved. CDR1 is SQVTM and CDR2 is ANQGSEA in the germline V gene. The germline V and J ends were trimmed by 3 bases and 2 bases, with 12 bases remaining between them. The CDR3 is 14 residues long. CDR3 nucleotide sequence: TGCAGCGTTGAGGCCCCCTTCTCCACAGATACGCAGTATTTT. It codes for CSVEAPFSTDTQYF.

V gene TRBV2 combines with J gene TRBJ2-1; TRBD2 matches 9 bases. This CDR3 region has 17 residues. V trimming: 6 bases; J trimming: 8 bases; junction bases outside the gene matches: 17. The V gene's germline CDR1 is SNHLY and CDR2 FYNNEI. Written as DNA, the CDR3 is TGTGCCAGCAGATTAGCGGGGGAGTTTAGGTTTAAGCATGAGCAGTTCTTC. This gives the protein CASRLAGEFRFKHEQFF.

V is TRBV30 and J is TRBJ2-5; either TRBD1 or TRBD2 may fit D (5 bases each). Germline CDR1 GTSNPN, CDR2 SVGIG (reference sequence). This CDR3 spans 15 amino acids. V lost 0 bases and J 5 bases, leaving 16 bases between the germline ends. Written as DNA, the CDR3 is TGTGCCTGGAGTGTCTGGGACCAGGTAGAGGAGACCCAGTACTTC. It encodes CAWSVWDQVEETQYF. Full variable domain (remainder filled in from reference TRBV30 and TRBJ2-5): SQTIHQWPATLVQPVGSPLSLECTVEGTSNPNLYWYRQAAGRGLQLLFYSVGIGQISSEVPQNLSASRPQDRQFILSSKKLLLSDSGFYLCAWSVWDQVEETQYFGPGTRLLVL.

The chain links TRBV7-2 to TRBJ2-1, with D perhaps matching TRBD1 (6 bases). This CDR3 has 14 amino acids. Looked up from germline, CDR1 is SGHTA and CDR2 is FQGNSA. The germline V and J ends were trimmed by 4 bases and 3 bases, with 10 bases remaining between them. The CDR3 bases are TGTGCCAGCAGCTCCGCAGGGGTCTACAATGAGCAGTTCTTC. Translating it yields CASSSAGVYNEQFF.

This chain connects TRBV4-1 to TRBJ1-3; 7 bases are a match to TRBD1. CDR3 length: 16 amino acids. The trim removed 3 bases at V and 4 bases at J, leaving 9 bases unmatched. Germline assignment: CDR1 MGHRA and CDR2 YSYEKL. The CDR3 is CASSQPGRGIGNTIYF. The CDR3 DNA sequence: TGCGCCAGCAGCCAGCCGGGCAGGGGGATCGGAAACACCATATATTTT.

The V gene is TRBV7-2, the J gene TRBJ1-2; possible D gene TRBD1, 5 bases. The CDR3 consists of 13 residues. Germline V gene data show CDR1 as SGHTA and CDR2 as FQGNSA. Trimming removed 3 bases at V and 2 bases at J, with 7 bases between. The CDR3 DNA reads TGTGCCAGCAGCTTTGCAGGGAACTATGGCTACACCTTC. Protein sequence: CASSFAGNYGYTF.

On this clone: The sample contains more than one DNA sequence encoding this CDR3. The chain employs TRBV5-1 and TRBJ2-2; 14 bases match TRBD2. V shed 4 bases and J 6 bases; nucleotides not matched to a gene: 2. The CDR3 runs 15 residues. Germline CDR1 is SGHRS and CDR2 is YFSETQ. The CDR3 protein is CASSPGLAGAGELFF. CDR3 sequence (DNA): TGCGCCAGCAGCCCGGGACTAGCGGGAGCCGGGGAGCTGTTTTTT.

To note about this clone: Other DNA sequences in the sample encode the same CDR3. The V and J genes are TRBV29-1 and TRBJ2-5, with 10 bases aligning to TRBD1. V gave up 6 bases and J gave up 3 bases; unmatched junction bases: 1. The CDR3 covers 12 residues. Germline CDR1 and CDR2: SQVTM and ANQGSEA. CDR3 coding DNA: TGCAGCGTGGGGACAGGGGAAGAGACCCAGTACTTC. Translating it yields CSVGTGEETQYF.

This chain links TRBV6-5 with TRBJ2-1, with D maybe TRBD2 (5 bases). Germline V CDR1 and CDR2: MNHEY, SVGAGI. This CDR3 is built from 14 residues. The V end lost 3 bases, the J end lost 9 bases, and 15 bases lay between the germline ends. CDR3 sequence reads: CASSYRPSGSEQFF. CDR3 sequence (DNA): TGTGCCAGCAGTTATCGCCCCTCTGGGAGTGAGCAGTTCTTC.

The J gene is TRBJ1-6, the V gene TRBV25-1; a possible D gene is TRBD1 (6 bases). The germline V gene encodes CDR1 MGHDK and CDR2 SYGVNS. This CDR3 is 14 amino acids long. Trimming removed 1 base at V and 10 bases at J, with 11 bases between. CDR3 loop: CASSESGELSPLHF. CDR3 DNA sequence: TGTGCCAGCAGTGAATCAGGGGAACTCTCACCCCTCCACTTT.

V and J are TRBV9 and TRBJ2-3; possible D gene TRBD2, 6 bases. Germline V gene data show CDR1 as SGDLS and CDR2 as YYNGEE. The V end lost 0 bases, the J end lost 1 base, and 9 bases lay between the germline ends. The CDR3 extends over 15 amino acids. The CDR3 here is CASSVATGGTDTQYF. In DNA form, the CDR3 reads TGTGCCAGCAGCGTAGCTACGGGGGGCACAGATACGCAGTATTTT.

This clone has just a few counts. The V gene is TRBV6-6, the J gene TRBJ2-5; 8 bases line up with TRBD2. CDR3 length equals 16 residues. After removal of 0 bases from V and 1 base from J, the junction contained 4 bases not matched to a gene. In germline, CDR1 is MNHNY, CDR2 SVGAGI (reference sequence). The CDR3 sequence: CASSYSAGGPQETQYF. In DNA, the CDR3 is TGTGCCAGCAGTTACTCTGCGGGGGGCCCCCAAGAGACCCAGTACTTC.

The chain employs TRBV5-6 and TRBJ2-1; no definite D call. Germline values: CDR1 SGHDT, CDR2 YYEEEE. V lost 3 bases and J 4 bases, leaving 8 bases between the germline ends. The CDR3 totals 13 residues. CDR3 DNA: TGTGCCAGCAGCTCTCGACGGTACAATGAGCAGTTCTTC. Its protein product is CASSSRRYNEQFF.

The chain links TRBV4-3 to TRBJ2-5; TRBD1 is a possible D gene (6 bases). The germline V gene encodes CDR1 LGHNA and CDR2 YSLEER. The V and J ends lost 0 bases and 5 bases respectively, with 13 bases between them. This CDR3 spans 15 amino acids. The CDR3 sequence is CASSQDPQGRETQYF. The CDR3 DNA reads as TGCGCCAGCAGCCAAGATCCACAGGGAAGGGAGACCCAGTACTTC.

This chain links TRBV6-5 with TRBJ2-7, with 7 bases fitting TRBD1. With 6 bases clipped from V and 6 bases from J, the junction kept 5 bases outside the gene matches. Germline CDR1 is MNHEY and CDR2 is SVGAGI. The CDR3 runs 12 residues. CDR3 nucleotides: TGTGCCAGCAGGACAGGGTCTACCGAGCAGTACTTC. Protein: CASRTGSTEQYF.

This chain uses TRBV30 with TRBJ1-2, with a tentative D call TRBD1 (6 bases). V gave up 0 bases and J gave up 2 bases, with 10 bases separating them. The CDR3 loop spans 14 amino acids. In germline, CDR1 is GTSNPN, CDR2 SVGIG (reference sequence). In DNA form, the CDR3 reads TGTGCCTGGAGTGTTACCCAGGGGAACTATGGCTACACCTTC. Protein: CAWSVTQGNYGYTF.

The sample holds a few counts of this clone. The chain is built from TRBV27 and TRBJ2-1; D might be TRBD2 (7 bases). From germline, CDR1 is MNHEY and CDR2 SMNVEV (reference sequence). CDR3 length: 12 amino acids. V lost 8 bases to trimming and J lost 8 bases, with 13 bases between them. As DNA, the CDR3 is TGTGCCAGCCCTGGGGGGGCCGATGAGCAGTTCTTC. Translation: CASPGGADEQFF.

This clone was seen only a few times. The chain couples TRBV4-1 to TRBJ2-3; D gene ambiguous. CDR3 length equals 15 residues. V was clipped by 0 bases and J by 0 bases, with 7 bases between them. Per germline, CDR1 MGHRA and CDR2 YSYEKL. CDR3 DNA: TGCGCCAGCAGCCAAGACAGGTCTAGCACAGATACGCAGTATTTT. Its protein product is CASSQDRSSTDTQYF.

This clone was seen a few times. The V call is TRBV30, the J call TRBJ1-6; weak D call: TRBD1 (5 bases). With 1 base removed from V and 5 bases from J, the gap between germline ends came to 18 bases. CDR3 length: 17 residues. Germline CDR1 and CDR2: GTSNPN and SVGIG (reference sequence). CDR3 region: CAWSANGTPGHNSPLHF. In DNA form, the CDR3 reads TGTGCCTGGAGTGCAAACGGGACTCCAGGACATAATTCACCCCTCCACTTT.